A selection of T cell receptor beta chains follows, all from one sample in a study of OX40 agonist ivuxolimab in advanced cancers. Here immunoSEQ multiplex PCR was the method, and the copy in TCRdb shows in-frame clones only, minus some. Of about 7,800 clones in the sample, around 75% are singletons; the top ten hold about three fifths. Source: CD4+ or CD8+ T cells sorted from blood, taken in a trial of the OX40 agonist ivuxolimab. Every receptor here comes from an adult with an advanced solid tumor such as melanoma, head and neck, liver or kidney cancer. Both conserved end residues are part of each CDR3. Fields, in order: J gene, V gene, clone size, D gene, CDR3 protein, CDR3 DNA. A D gene is named only where the DNA matches it firmly. Clone size, where shown, is once, few, many, or a class for clones that have expanded.

TRBJ1-1 | TRBV7-6 | few | - | CASSLAQTYTEAFF | TGTGCCAGCAGCTTAGCACAGACATACACTGAAGCTTTCTTT
TRBJ2-3 | TRBV6-4 | - | - | CASSEGRGQDTQYF | TGTGCCAGCAGTGAGGGCAGGGGACAAGATACGCAGTATTTT
TRBJ1-5 | TRBV19 | - | TRBD1 | CASSPSARGYQPQHF | TGTGCCAGTAGCCCATCGGCCAGGGGGTATCAGCCCCAGCATTTT
TRBJ2-2 | TRBV10-2 | - | - | CASTFNANTGELFF | TGCGCCAGCACCTTTAATGCGAACACCGGGGAGCTGTTTTTT
TRBJ2-1 | TRBV28 | - | TRBD2 | CASSSPTSGVDNEQFF | TGTGCCAGCAGTTCCCCCACTAGCGGGGTAGACAATGAGCAGTTCTTC
TRBJ1-4 | TRBV7-2 | - | - | CASSLRGTNEKLFF | TGTGCCAGCAGCTTGAGGGGCACGAATGAAAAACTGTTTTTT
TRBJ2-1 | TRBV7-3 | - | TRBD2 | CASSPGTSGDEQFF | TGTGCCAGCAGCCCCGGGACTAGCGGCGATGAGCAGTTCTTC
TRBJ2-1 | TRBV6-1 | medium-sized | TRBD2 | CASRVTSHEQFF | TGTGCCAGCAGGGTGACTAGCCATGAGCAGTTCTTC
TRBJ2-7 | TRBV5-6 | once | - | CASSLRLMSGYEQYF | TGTGCCAGCAGCTTAAGGTTAATGTCTGGTTACGAGCAGTACTTC
TRBJ1-1 | TRBV2 | - | - | CASSGGRGAFF | TGTGCCAGCAGTGGGGGCCGTGGGGCTTTCTTT
TRBJ2-3 | TRBV28 | - | - | CASNTPEGIFTADTQYF | TGTGCCAGTAACACCCCAGAGGGAATTTTTACTGCAGATACGCAGTATTTT
TRBJ2-3 | TRBV7-9 | - | - | CASSFGTDTQYF | TGTGCCAGCAGCTTCGGGACAGATACGCAGTATTTT
TRBJ2-7 | TRBV2 | - | - | CASTRDNSYEQYF | TGTGCCAGCACTCGGGACAACTCCTACGAGCAGTACTTC
TRBJ2-7 | TRBV27 | few | TRBD1 | CASRTGTGDEQYF | TGTGCCAGCAGGACCGGGACAGGGGACGAGCAGTACTTC
TRBJ2-3 | TRBV7-9 | once | - | CASSSFGANTDTQYF | TGTGCCAGCAGTTCATTCGGCGCAAACACAGATACGCAGTATTTT
TRBJ2-7 | TRBV4-1 | - | - | CASSQEKGVQYF | TGCGCCAGCAGCCAAGAGAAGGGGGTGCAGTACTTC
TRBJ2-3 | TRBV4-3 | - | - | CASSQEVRGGADTQYF | TGCGCCAGCAGCCAAGAAGTACGGGGTGGGGCAGATACGCAGTATTTT
TRBJ1-1 | TRBV7-9 | - | - | CASRPTGKEEAFF | TGTGCCAGCAGACCCACAGGGAAAGAAGAGGCTTTCTTT
TRBJ2-7 | TRBV5-4 | - | - | CASSRDLAHEQYF | TGTGCCAGCAGCAGGGACTTGGCCCACGAGCAGTACTTC
TRBJ1-1 | TRBV7-6 | many | - | CASSSGQPEAFF | TGTGCCAGCAGCAGCGGACAGCCAGAAGCTTTCTTT
TRBJ2-2 | TRBV4-1 | few | - | CASSQDKASLNTGELFF | TGCGCCAGCAGCCAAGATAAGGCGTCTTTGAACACCGGGGAGCTGTTTTTT
TRBJ1-2 | TRBV13 | few | - | CASSLGRDYGYTF | TGTGCCAGCAGTCTGGGACGGGACTATGGCTACACCTTC
TRBJ2-1 | TRBV28 | - | - | CASSFHNEQFF | TGTGCCAGCAGTTTCCACAATGAGCAGTTCTTC
TRBJ2-2 | TRBV6-5 | - | TRBD1 | CASSMGQGDTGELFF | TGTGCCAGCAGTATGGGACAGGGGGACACCGGGGAGCTGTTTTTT
TRBJ2-7 | TRBV7-9 | - | - | CASSPTGSDYEQYF | TGTGCCAGCAGCCCCACCGGGAGCGACTACGAGCAGTACTTC
TRBJ1-2 | TRBV5-6 | - | - | CASSLIYRVNYGYTF | TGTGCCAGCAGCTTGATTTATCGGGTTAACTATGGCTACACCTTC
TRBJ2-1 | TRBV27 | - | TRBD2 | CASGLAGVFEQFF | TGTGCCAGCGGGTTAGCGGGAGTGTTTGAGCAGTTCTTC
TRBJ1-4 | TRBV19 | - | TRBD1 | CASSPRGTATNEKLFF | TGTGCCAGTAGTCCTCGGGGGACAGCAACTAATGAAAAACTGTTTTTT
TRBJ2-7 | TRBV28 | - | - | CASSPRQAYEQYF | TGTGCCAGCAGTCCGAGACAGGCCTACGAGCAGTACTTC
TRBJ1-3 | TRBV5-4 | few | - | CASSVSFNGNTIYF | TGTGCCAGCAGCGTCTCCTTTAATGGAAACACCATATATTTT
TRBJ1-4 | TRBV5-8 | - | - | CASSLGPRGPNEKLFF | TGTGCCAGCAGCTTGGGCCCCAGGGGCCCAAATGAAAAACTGTTTTTT
TRBJ2-7 | TRBV28 | - | - | CASSFHRRVSYEQYF | TGTGCCAGCAGTTTCCACCGCCGGGTCTCCTACGAGCAGTACTTC
TRBJ2-7 | TRBV5-8 | - | TRBD2 | CASSSGGAYEQYF | TGTGCCAGCTCTAGCGGGGGGGCCTACGAGCAGTACTTC
TRBJ2-7 | TRBV7-9 | - | TRBD1 | CASSPSQGAESAQYF | TGTGCCAGCAGCCCCTCACAGGGGGCGGAATCGGCGCAGTACTTC
TRBJ2-3 | TRBV9 | - | TRBD2 | CASSDLTSGGAGDTQYF | TGTGCCAGCAGCGACCTAACTAGCGGGGGGGCGGGAGATACGCAGTATTTT
TRBJ2-1 | TRBV27 | - | TRBD2 | CASIPSGGPWGEQFF | TGTGCCAGCATTCCTAGCGGGGGGCCCTGGGGCGAGCAGTTCTTC
TRBJ1-2 | TRBV27 | few | - | CASSLRGSLYGYTF | TGTGCCAGCAGTTTAAGGGGCAGCCTCTATGGCTACACCTTC
TRBJ2-7 | TRBV4-1 | - | - | CASSPSQGNLIEQYF | TGCGCCAGCAGCCCCTCGCAGGGGAATTTAATCGAGCAGTACTTC
TRBJ2-2 | TRBV6-1 | once | - | CASSTGEGTGELFF | TGTGCCAGCAGTACAGGGGAGGGTACCGGGGAGCTGTTTTTT
TRBJ2-1 | TRBV7-2 | - | - | CASSSDSGSYNEQFF | TGTGCCAGCAGCTCCGACTCTGGCTCCTACAATGAGCAGTTCTTC
TRBJ2-2 | TRBV7-2 | - | - | CASSLTGELFF | TGTGCCAGCAGCTTAACCGGGGAGCTGTTTTTT
TRBJ2-2 | TRBV7-9 | - | TRBD1 | CASSSPGTGPTGELFF | TGTGCCAGCAGCTCTCCCGGGACAGGGCCGACCGGGGAGCTGTTTTTT
TRBJ2-7 | TRBV2 | - | - | CANSGSQYEQYF | TGTGCCAACAGTGGGTCCCAATACGAGCAGTACTTC
TRBJ2-7 | TRBV11-3 | - | TRBD1 | CASSLTKGTGYYEQYF | TGTGCCAGCAGTCTAACTAAGGGGACAGGGTACTACGAGCAGTACTTC